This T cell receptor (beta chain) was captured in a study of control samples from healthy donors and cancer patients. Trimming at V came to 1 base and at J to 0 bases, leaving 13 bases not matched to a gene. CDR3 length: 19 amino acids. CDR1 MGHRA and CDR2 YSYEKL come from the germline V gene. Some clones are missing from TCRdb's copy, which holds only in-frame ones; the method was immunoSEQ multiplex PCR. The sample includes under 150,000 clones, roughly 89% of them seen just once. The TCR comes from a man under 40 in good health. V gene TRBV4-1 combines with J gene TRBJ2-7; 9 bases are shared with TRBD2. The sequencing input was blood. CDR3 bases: TGCGCCAGCAGCCAAGGTGCTAGCGGGGCAACCGGAAGCTCCTACGAGCAGTACTTC. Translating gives CASSQGASGATGSSYEQYF.